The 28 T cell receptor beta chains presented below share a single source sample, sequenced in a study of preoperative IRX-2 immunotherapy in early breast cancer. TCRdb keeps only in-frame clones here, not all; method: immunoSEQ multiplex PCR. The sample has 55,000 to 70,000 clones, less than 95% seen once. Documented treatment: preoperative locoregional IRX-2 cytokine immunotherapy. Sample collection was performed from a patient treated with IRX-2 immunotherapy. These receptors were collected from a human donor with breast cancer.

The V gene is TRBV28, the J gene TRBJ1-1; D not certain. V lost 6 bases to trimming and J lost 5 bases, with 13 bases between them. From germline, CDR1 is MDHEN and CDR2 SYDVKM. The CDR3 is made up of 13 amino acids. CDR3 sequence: CASSPGRWTEAFF. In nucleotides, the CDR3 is TGTGCCAGCAGCCCTGGGCGTTGGACTGAAGCTTTCTTT.

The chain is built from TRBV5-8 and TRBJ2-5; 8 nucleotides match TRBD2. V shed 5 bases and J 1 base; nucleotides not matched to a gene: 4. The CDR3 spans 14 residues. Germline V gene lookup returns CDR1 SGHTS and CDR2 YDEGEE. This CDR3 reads CASSRGTSQETQYF. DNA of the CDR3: TGTGCCAGCAGTAGGGGGACTAGCCAAGAGACCCAGTACTTC.

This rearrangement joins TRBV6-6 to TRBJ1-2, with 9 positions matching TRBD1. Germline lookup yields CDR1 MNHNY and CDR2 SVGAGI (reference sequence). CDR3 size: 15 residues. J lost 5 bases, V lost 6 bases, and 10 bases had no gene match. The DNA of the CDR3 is TGTGCCAGCAGCCCTTGGGACAGGGACGTATATGGCTACACCTTC. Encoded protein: CASSPWDRDVYGYTF.

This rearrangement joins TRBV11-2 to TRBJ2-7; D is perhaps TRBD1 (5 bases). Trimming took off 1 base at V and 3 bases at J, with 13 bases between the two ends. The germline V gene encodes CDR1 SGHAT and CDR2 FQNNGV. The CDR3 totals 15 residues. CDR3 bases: TGTGCCAGCAGCTTAGCGTCAGGGATCGGCTACGAGCAGTACTTC. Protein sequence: CASSLASGIGYEQYF.

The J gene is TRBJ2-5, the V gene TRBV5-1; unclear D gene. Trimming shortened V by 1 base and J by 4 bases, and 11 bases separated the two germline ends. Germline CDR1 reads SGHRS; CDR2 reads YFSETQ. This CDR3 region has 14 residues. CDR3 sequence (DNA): TGCGCCAGCAGCTTGCCCTCTTGGGGAGAGACCCAGTACTTC. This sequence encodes CASSLPSWGETQYF. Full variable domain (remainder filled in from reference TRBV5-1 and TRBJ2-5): KAGVTQTPRYLIKTRGQQVTLSCSPISGHRSVSWYQQTPGQGLQFLFEYFSETQRNKGNFPGRFSGRQFSNSRSEMNVSTLELGDSALYLCASSLPSWGETQYFGPGTRLLVL.

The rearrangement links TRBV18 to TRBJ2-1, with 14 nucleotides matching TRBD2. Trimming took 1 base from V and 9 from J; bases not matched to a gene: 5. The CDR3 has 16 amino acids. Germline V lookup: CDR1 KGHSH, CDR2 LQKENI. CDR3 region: CASSPLGTSGSIEQFF. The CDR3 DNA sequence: TGTGCCAGCTCACCACTTGGGACTAGCGGGAGTATTGAGCAGTTCTTC. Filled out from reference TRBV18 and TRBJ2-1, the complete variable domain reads NAGVMQNPRHLVRRRGQEARLRCSPMKGHSHVYWYRQLPEEGLKFMVYLQKENIIDESGMPKERFSAEFPKEGPSILRIQQVVRGDSAAYFCASSPLGTSGSIEQFFGPGTRLTVL.

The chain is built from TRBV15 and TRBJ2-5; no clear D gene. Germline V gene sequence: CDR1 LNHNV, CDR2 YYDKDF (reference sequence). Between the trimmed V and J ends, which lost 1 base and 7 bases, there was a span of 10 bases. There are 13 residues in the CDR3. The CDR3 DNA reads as TGTGCCACCAGCAGAGGCCGAAGTGGGACCCAGTACTTC. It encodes CATSRGRSGTQYF.

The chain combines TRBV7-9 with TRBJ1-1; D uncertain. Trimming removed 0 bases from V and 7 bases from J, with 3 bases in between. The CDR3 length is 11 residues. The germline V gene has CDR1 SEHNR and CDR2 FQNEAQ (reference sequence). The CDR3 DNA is TGTGCCAGCAGCTTAGCCGGTGAAGCTTTCTTT. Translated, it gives CASSLAGEAFF.

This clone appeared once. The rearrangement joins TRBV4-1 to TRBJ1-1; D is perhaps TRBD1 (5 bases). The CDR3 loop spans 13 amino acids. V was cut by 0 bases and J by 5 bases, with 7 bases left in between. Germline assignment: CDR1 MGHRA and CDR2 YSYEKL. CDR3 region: CASSQDRGTEAFF. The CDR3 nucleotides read TGCGCCAGCAGCCAAGATCGGGGGACTGAAGCTTTCTTT.

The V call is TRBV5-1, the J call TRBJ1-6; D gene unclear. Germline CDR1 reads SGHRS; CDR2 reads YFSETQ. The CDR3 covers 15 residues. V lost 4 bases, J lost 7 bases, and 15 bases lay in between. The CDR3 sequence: CASSLENRGNSPLHF. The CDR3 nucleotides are TGCGCCAGCAGCCTGGAGAATCGTGGGAATTCACCCCTCCACTTT.

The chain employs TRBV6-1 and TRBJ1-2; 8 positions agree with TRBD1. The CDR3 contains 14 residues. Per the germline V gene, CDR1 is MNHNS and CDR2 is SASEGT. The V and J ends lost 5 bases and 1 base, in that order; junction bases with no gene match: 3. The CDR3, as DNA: TGTGCCAGCAGTCGGGACAGGAGTAACTATGGCTACACCTTC. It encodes CASSRDRSNYGYTF.

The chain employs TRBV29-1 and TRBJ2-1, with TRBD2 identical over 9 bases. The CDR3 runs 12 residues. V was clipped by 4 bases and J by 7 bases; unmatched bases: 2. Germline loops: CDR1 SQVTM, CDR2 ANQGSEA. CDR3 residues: CSVVSGSNEQFF. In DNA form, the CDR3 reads TGCAGCGTTGTTAGCGGGAGTAATGAGCAGTTCTTC.

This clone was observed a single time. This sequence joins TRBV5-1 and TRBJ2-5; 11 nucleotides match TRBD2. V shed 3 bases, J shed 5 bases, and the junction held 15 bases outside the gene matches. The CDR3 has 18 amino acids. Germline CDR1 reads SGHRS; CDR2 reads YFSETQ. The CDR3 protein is CASSSEDRSSGRGETQYF. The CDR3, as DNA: TGCGCCAGCAGCTCGGAGGACAGAAGTAGCGGGAGGGGGGAGACCCAGTACTTC.

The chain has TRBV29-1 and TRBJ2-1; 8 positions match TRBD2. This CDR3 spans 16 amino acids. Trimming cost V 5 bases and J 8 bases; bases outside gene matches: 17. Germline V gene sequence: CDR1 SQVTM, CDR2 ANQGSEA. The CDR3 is CSVTGHPGLEFHEQFF. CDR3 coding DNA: TGCAGCGTTACGGGACACCCGGGACTAGAGTTCCATGAGCAGTTCTTC.

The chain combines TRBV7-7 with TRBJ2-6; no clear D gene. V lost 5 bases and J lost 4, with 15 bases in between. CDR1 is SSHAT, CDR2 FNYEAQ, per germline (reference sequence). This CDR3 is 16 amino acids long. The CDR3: CASSPTLLGGANVLTF. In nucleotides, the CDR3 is TGTGCCAGCAGCCCCACACTCTTAGGGGGGGCCAACGTCCTGACTTTC.

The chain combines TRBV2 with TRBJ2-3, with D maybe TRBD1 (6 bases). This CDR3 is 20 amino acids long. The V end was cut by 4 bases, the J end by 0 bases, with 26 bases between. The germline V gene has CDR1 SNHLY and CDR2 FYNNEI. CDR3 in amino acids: CASSAEAGTFSVGSTDTQYF. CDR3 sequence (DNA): TGTGCCAGCAGTGCGGAGGCCGGGACATTCTCCGTGGGGAGCACAGATACGCAGTATTTT.

CDR3 nucleotides: TGTGCCAGCAGCAAGACAGGGTTAGCGAACACTGAAGCTTTCTTT. It translates to CASSKTGLANTEAFF. The chain combines TRBV5-4 with TRBJ1-1; the match to TRBD1 covers 7 bases. Germline CDR1 and CDR2: SGHNT and YYREEE (reference sequence). The V and J ends lost 4 bases and 1 base, in that order; junction bases with no gene match: 7. The CDR3 extends over 15 amino acids.

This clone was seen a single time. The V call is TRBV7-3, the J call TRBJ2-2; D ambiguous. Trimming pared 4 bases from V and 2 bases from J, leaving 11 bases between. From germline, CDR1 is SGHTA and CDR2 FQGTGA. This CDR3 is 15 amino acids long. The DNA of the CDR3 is TGTGCCAGCAGCTCTCTTCTAACCAACACCGGGGAGCTGTTTTTT. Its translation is CASSSLLTNTGELFF.

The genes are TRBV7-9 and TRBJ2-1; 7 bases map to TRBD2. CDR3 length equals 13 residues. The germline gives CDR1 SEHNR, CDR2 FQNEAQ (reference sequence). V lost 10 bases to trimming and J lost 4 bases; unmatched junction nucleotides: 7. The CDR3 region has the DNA TGTGCCACCTGGGGGGGTCGGTACAATGAGCAGTTCTTC. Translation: CATWGGRYNEQFF.

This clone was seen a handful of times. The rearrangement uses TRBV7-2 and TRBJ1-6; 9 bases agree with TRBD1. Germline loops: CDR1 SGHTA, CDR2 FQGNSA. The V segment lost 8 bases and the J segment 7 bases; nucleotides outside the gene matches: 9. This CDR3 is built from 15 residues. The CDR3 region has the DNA TGTGCCAGCCGCCGCGACAGGGGGTCCAATTCACCCCTCCACTTT. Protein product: CASRRDRGSNSPLHF.

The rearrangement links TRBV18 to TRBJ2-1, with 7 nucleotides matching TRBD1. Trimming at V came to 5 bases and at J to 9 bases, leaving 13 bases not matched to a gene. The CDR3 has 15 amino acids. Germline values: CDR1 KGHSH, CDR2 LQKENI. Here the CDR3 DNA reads TGTGCCAGCTCAGATCTGACAGGGTGGTACGTTGAGCAGTTCTTC. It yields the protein CASSDLTGWYVEQFF.

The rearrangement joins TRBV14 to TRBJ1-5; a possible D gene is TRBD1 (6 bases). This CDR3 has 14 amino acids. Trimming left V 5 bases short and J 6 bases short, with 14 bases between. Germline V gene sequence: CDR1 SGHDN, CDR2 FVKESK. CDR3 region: CASSKTGSGQPQHF. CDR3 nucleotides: TGTGCCAGCAGCAAAACAGGGTCGGGTCAGCCCCAGCATTTT. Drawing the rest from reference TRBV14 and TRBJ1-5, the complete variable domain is EAGVTQFPSHSVIEKGQTVTLRCDPISGHDNLYWYRRVMGKEIKFLLHFVKESKQDESGMPNNRFLAERTGGTYSTLKVQPAELEDSGVYFCASSKTGSGQPQHFGDGTRLSIL.

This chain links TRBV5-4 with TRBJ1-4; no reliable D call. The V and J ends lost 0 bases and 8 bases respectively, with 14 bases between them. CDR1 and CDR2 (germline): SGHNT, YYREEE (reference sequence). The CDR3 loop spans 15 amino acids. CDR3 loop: CASSLGAIRMEKLFF. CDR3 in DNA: TGTGCCAGCAGCTTGGGAGCGATCCGGATGGAAAAACTGTTTTTT.

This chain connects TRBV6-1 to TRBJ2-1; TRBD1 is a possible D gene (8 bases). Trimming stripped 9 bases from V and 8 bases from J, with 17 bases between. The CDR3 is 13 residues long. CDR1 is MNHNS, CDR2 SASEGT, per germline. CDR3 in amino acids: CASTTQGGHEQFF. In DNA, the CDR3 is TGTGCCAGTACAACACAGGGGGGGCATGAGCAGTTCTTC.

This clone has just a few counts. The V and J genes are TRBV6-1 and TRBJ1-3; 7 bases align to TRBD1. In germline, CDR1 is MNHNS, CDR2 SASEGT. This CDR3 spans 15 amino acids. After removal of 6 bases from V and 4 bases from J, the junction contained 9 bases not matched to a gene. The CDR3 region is CASRAYTGVGNTIYF. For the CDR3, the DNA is TGTGCCAGCAGGGCCTACACAGGGGTGGGAAACACCATATATTTT.

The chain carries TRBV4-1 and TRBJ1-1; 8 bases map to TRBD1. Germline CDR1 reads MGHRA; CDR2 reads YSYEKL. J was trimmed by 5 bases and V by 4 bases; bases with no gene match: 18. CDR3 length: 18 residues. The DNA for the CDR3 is TGCGCCAGCAGCCCGGGGGCCAGCCTCGGACAGGGAGGGACTGAAGCTTTCTTT. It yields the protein CASSPGASLGQGGTEAFF.

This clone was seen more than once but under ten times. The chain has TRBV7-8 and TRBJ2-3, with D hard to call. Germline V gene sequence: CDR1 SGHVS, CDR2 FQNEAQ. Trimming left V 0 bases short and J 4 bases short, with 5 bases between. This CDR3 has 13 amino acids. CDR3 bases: TGTGCCAGCAGCTTAGCCGGACCAGATACGCAGTATTTT. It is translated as CASSLAGPDTQYF.

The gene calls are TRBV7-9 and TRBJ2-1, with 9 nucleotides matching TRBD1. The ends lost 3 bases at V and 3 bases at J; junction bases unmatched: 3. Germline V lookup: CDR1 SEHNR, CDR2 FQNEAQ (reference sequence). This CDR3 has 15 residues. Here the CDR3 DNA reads TGTGCCAGCAGCTTGGGACAGGGTCTCTACAATGAGCAGTTCTTC. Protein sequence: CASSLGQGLYNEQFF.